The text below deals with one T cell receptor beta chain. CDR1 MDHEN and CDR2 SYDVKM come from the germline V gene. Trimming removed 3 bases at V and 7 bases at J, with 13 bases between. The CDR3 extends over 15 amino acids. Data came from immunoSEQ multiplex PCR; TCRdb stores just in-frame clones and leaves some out. The repertoire holds 40,000 to 50,000 clones, 70% to 90% seen once, with 9% to 14% in the top ten. The sample originates from a study of OX40 agonist ivuxolimab in advanced cancers. Study information: Administration of intravenous ivuxolimab to patients occurred every 2 weeks at 0.01 to 10 mg/kg.

The input for sequencing was CD4+ or CD8+ T cells sorted from blood, taken in a trial of the OX40 agonist ivuxolimab. The genes are TRBV28 and TRBJ1-6; the D gene is possibly TRBD1 (5 bases). The receptor's source is an adult with an advanced solid tumor such as melanoma, head and neck, liver or kidney cancer. CDR3 in amino acids: CASSLSTGGNSPLHF. CDR3 nucleotides: TGTGCCAGCAGTTTGTCAACAGGCGGGAATTCACCCCTCCACTTT.